Following are 16 T cell receptor beta chains from one sample sequenced in a study of regulatory T cells in long-lasting Graves disease. With iRepertoire HTBI primers and Arm-PCR of CDR3 regions, TCR beta libraries were built. TCRdb re-analysed the multiplex PCR reads in MiXCR, keeping a single row per CDR3 protein. Of over 400,000 distinct CDR3 sequences in the sample, around 15% were seen once. As to time point: newly diagnosed GD, antithyroid drugs for less than 3 months. The authors made the TCR library using RNA they extracted from PBMCs. These data are also associated with another study on T cells in Graves' hyperthyroidism and ophthalmopathy.

The sample was peripheral blood mononuclear cells (PBMCs), taken at new diagnosis, from a patient treated with antithyroid drugs. These receptors were taken from a woman between 50 and 59 years old with Graves disease.

This clonotype showed up many times. V usage is TRBV28 and J usage is TRBJ1-3; D is uncertain. CDR1 is MDHEN, CDR2 SYDVKM, per germline. The CDR3 length is 16 residues. The germline V and J ends were trimmed by 2 bases and 1 base, with 12 bases remaining between them. The CDR3 loop reads CASSLTLALSGNTIYF. The CDR3 DNA follows: TGTGCCAGCAGTTTAACTCTGGCACTTTCTGGAAACACCATATATTTT.

V gene TRBV5-1 combines with J gene TRBJ2-7; the match to TRBD2 covers 10 bases. The CDR3 extends over 15 amino acids. With 5 bases clipped from V and 3 bases from J, the junction kept 8 bases outside the gene matches. CDR1 and CDR2 from the germline V gene are SGHRS and YFSETQ. CDR3 sequence: CASRGVAGGGYEQYF. The CDR3 DNA follows: TGCGCCAGCAGAGGAGTAGCGGGAGGAGGCTACGAGCAGTACTTC.

This clonotype was observed many times. The chain recombines TRBV12-3 or TRBV12-4 with TRBJ2-1; D gene ambiguous. This CDR3 is 12 amino acids long. V was cut by 2 bases and J by 5 bases, with 4 bases left in between. The CDR3 sequence: CASSLIDNEQFF. For the CDR3, the DNA is TGTGCCAGCAGTTTAATAGACAATGAGCAGTTCTTC.

The rearrangement uses TRBV3-1 and TRBJ2-3; TRBD2 matches at 11 bases. From germline, CDR1 is LGHDT and CDR2 YNNKEL (reference sequence). The CDR3 runs 18 residues. With V trimmed by 0 bases and J by 4 bases, 9 bases remained unmatched. The CDR3 region is CASSQELTSGSAADTQYF. As DNA, the CDR3 is TGTGCCAGCAGCCAAGAACTTACTAGCGGGAGTGCCGCAGATACGCAGTATTTT.

The chain links TRBV27 to TRBJ1-6, with TRBD1 identical over 9 bases. This CDR3 comprises 14 residues. Germline V lookup: CDR1 MNHEY, CDR2 SMNVEV (reference sequence). Unmatched junction bases numbered 3, after V lost 2 bases and J lost 10 bases. The CDR3 nucleotides read TGTGCCAGCAGTTTAGGACAGGGGTGGTCACCCCTCCACTTT. Translating it yields CASSLGQGWSPLHF.

This clonotype was seen ten or more times. This rearrangement joins TRBV3-1 to TRBJ1-4; no definite D call. Germline V lookup: CDR1 LGHDT, CDR2 YNNKEL (reference sequence). This CDR3 contains 15 residues. The ends were cut back, 1 base at V and 4 bases at J, with 10 bases in the middle. Written as DNA, the CDR3 is TGTGCCAGCAGCCAAGCCGGGTTACTTAATGAAAAACTGTTTTTT. It codes for CASSQAGLLNEKLFF.

There are many counts of this clonotype. The chain recombines TRBV13 with TRBJ1-2; D not resolved. CDR1 is PRHDT, CDR2 FYEKMQ, per germline (reference sequence). The length of the CDR3 is 12 residues. The germline V and J ends were trimmed by 5 bases and 3 bases, with 7 bases remaining between them. The CDR3 protein is CASSPFYYGYTF. Here the CDR3 DNA reads TGTGCCAGCAGCCCCTTCTACTATGGCTACACCTTC.

This clonotype showed up just a few times. The chain joins TRBV5-4 to TRBJ2-1; TRBD2 is a possible D gene (5 bases). Trimming shortened V by 2 bases and J by 0 bases, and 9 bases separated the two germline ends. CDR3 length: 15 amino acids. Germline assignment: CDR1 SGHNT and CDR2 YYREEE (reference sequence). DNA for the CDR3: TGTGCCAGCAGCTTACTCAGCGGCTCCTACAATGAGCAGTTCTTC. It encodes CASSLLSGSYNEQFF.

This clonotype was seen many times. The chain is built from TRBV7-9 and TRBJ1-1; D uncertain. The V gene's germline CDR1 is SEHNR and CDR2 FQNEAQ (reference sequence). Trimming cost V 5 bases and J 8 bases, with 12 bases left between them. The CDR3 totals 12 residues. CDR3 in DNA: TGTGCCAGCAGCCCGGAGGCAGTAGAAGCTTTCTTT. Translated, it gives CASSPEAVEAFF.

There are a few counts of this clonotype. The gene calls are TRBV6-1 and TRBJ1-4; D is uncertain. The V and J ends lost 1 base and 7 bases respectively, with 10 bases between them. Germline CDR1 MNHNS, CDR2 SASEGT. There are 14 residues in the CDR3. The CDR3 reads CASSEGQMSEKLFF. CDR3 sequence (DNA): TGTGCCAGCAGTGAAGGGCAGATGAGTGAAAAACTGTTTTTT.

The chain recombines TRBV27 with TRBJ2-5; 7 nucleotides align to TRBD1. The CDR3 has 16 residues. CDR1 is MNHEY, CDR2 SMNVEV, per germline (reference sequence). V lost 5 bases, J lost 2 bases, and 11 bases stayed unmatched. The CDR3 protein is CASSTISTGFQETQYF. DNA of the CDR3: TGTGCCAGCAGTACAATATCGACAGGGTTTCAAGAGACCCAGTACTTC.

This clonotype was counted many times. The V gene is TRBV11-2, the J gene TRBJ2-7; D call uncertain. CDR1 and CDR2 (germline): SGHAT, FQNNGV. The V end lost 2 bases, the J end lost 2 bases, and 16 bases lay between the germline ends. The CDR3 spans 16 residues. This chain's CDR3 is CASSLFSADEPYEQYF. In DNA form, the CDR3 reads TGTGCCAGCAGCTTATTTTCGGCGGACGAACCCTACGAGCAGTACTTC.

The V gene is TRBV30, the J gene TRBJ2-7, with TRBD2 identical over 9 bases. Trimming cost V 3 bases and J 6 bases; bases outside gene matches: 3. The CDR3 spans 12 residues. The germline V gene encodes CDR1 GTSNPN and CDR2 SVGIG (reference sequence). CDR3 bases: TGTGCCTGGAGCTCTAGCGGGATCGAGCAGTACTTC. Protein: CAWSSSGIEQYF.

Ten or more counts support this clonotype. The CDR3 sequence: CASSYTSGSITDTQYF. For the CDR3, the DNA is TGTGCCAGCAGTTATACTAGCGGGAGCATCACAGATACGCAGTATTTT. J is TRBJ2-3 and V is TRBV6-2 or TRBV6-3; TRBD2 matches at 11 bases. CDR1 and CDR2 from the germline V gene are MNHEY and SVGEGT. V trimming: 3 bases; J trimming: 2 bases; junction bases outside the gene matches: 4. The CDR3 loop spans 16 amino acids.

The chain combines TRBV5-1 with TRBJ1-2, with 12 bases that match TRBD1. Trimming removed 3 bases from V and 5 bases from J; junction bases left unmatched: 17. The CDR3 extends over 19 amino acids. CDR1 and CDR2 from the germline V gene are SGHRS and YFSETQ. In DNA form, the CDR3 reads TGCGCCAGCAGCTCAGCAAGGTCCGGGACAGGGGGCGCCTTTTATGGCTACACCTTC. This gives the protein CASSSARSGTGGAFYGYTF.

This clonotype was seen at least ten times. The V gene is TRBV28, the J gene TRBJ2-5, with D perhaps TRBD1 (5 bases). Per germline, CDR1 MDHEN and CDR2 SYDVKM. V was pared by 3 bases and J by 5 bases, with 7 bases between. CDR3 length equals 12 residues. CDR3 DNA sequence: TGTGCCAGCAGTTTCCCAGGGGAGACCCAGTACTTC. Its translation is CASSFPGETQYF.